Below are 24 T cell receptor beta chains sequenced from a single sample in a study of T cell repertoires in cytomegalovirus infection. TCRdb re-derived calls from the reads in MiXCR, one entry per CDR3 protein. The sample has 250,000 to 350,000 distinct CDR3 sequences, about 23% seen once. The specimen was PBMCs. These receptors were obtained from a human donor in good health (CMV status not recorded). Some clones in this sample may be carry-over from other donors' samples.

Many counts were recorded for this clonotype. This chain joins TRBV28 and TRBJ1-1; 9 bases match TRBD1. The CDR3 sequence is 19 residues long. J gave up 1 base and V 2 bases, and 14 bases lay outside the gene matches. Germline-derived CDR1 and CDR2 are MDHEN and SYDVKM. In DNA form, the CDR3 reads TGTGCCAGCAGTTTACGTACGATTAGTTGGGGACAGGGGAACACTGAAGCTTTCTTT. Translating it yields CASSLRTISWGQGNTEAFF.

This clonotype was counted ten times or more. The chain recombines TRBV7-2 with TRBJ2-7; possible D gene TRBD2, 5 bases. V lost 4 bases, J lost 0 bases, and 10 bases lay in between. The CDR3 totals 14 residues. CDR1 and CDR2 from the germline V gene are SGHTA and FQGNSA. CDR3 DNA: TGTGCCAGCAGCTCTGAGGGCTTCTCCTACGAGCAGTACGTC. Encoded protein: CASSSEGFSYEQYV.

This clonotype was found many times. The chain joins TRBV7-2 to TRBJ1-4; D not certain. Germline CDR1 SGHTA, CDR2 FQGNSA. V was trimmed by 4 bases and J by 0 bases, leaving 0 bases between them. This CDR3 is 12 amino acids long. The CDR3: CASSSTNEKLFF. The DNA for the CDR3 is TGTGCCAGCAGCTCAACTAATGAAAAACTGTTTTTT.

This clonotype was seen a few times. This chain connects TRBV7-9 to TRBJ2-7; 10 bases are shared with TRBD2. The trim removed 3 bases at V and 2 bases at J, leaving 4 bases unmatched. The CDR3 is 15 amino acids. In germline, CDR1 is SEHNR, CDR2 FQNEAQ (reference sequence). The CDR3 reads CASSLLSGRAYEQYF. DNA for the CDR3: TGTGCCAGCAGCTTGTTGAGCGGGAGGGCCTACGAGCAGTACTTC.

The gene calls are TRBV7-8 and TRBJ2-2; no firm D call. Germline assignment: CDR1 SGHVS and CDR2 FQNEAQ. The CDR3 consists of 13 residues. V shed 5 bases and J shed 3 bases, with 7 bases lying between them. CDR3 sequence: CASSPSYTGELFF. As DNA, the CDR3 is TGTGCCAGCAGCCCAAGCTACACCGGGGAGCTGTTTTTT.

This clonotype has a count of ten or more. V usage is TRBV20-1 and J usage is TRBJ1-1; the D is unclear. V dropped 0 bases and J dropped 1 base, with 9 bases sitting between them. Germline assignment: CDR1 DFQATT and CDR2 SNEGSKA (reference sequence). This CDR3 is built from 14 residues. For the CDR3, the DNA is TGCAGTGCTAGAGAATCCTCAGGGAACACTGAAGCTTTCTTT. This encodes CSARESSGNTEAFF.

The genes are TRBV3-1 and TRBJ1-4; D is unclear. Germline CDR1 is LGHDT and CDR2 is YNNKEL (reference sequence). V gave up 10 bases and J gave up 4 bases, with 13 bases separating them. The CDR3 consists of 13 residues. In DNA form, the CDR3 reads TGTGCCATCTCCTCGAGGAGTAATGAAAAACTGTTTTTT. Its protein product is CAISSRSNEKLFF.

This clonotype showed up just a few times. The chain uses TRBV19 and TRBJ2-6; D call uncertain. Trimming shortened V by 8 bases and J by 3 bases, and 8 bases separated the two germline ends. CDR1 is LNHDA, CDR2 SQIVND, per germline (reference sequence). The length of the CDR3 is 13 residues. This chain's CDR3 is CASRLGGANVLTF. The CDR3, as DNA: TGTGCCAGTCGTTTGGGTGGGGCCAACGTCCTGACTTTC.

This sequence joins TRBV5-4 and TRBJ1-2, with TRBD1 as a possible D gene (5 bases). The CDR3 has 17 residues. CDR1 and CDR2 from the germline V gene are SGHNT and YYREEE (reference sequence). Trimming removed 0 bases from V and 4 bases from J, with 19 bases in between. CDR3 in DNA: TGTGCCAGCAGCTTGGCGGCGGCGGTCGTGGGGGGCTATGGCTACACCTTC. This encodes CASSLAAAVVGGYGYTF. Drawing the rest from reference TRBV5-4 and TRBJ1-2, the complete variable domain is ETGVTQSPTHLIKTRGQQVTLRCSSQSGHNTVSWYQQALGQGPQFIFQYYREEENGRGNFPPRFSGLQFPNYSSELNVNALELDDSALYLCASSLAAAVVGGYGYTFGSGTRLTVV.

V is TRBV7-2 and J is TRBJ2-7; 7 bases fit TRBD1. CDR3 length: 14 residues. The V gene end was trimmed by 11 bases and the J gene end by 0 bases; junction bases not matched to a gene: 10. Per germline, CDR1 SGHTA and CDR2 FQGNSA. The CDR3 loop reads CAGSKTGSSYEQYF. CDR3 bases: TGTGCCGGATCAAAGACAGGGAGCTCCTACGAGCAGTACTTC.

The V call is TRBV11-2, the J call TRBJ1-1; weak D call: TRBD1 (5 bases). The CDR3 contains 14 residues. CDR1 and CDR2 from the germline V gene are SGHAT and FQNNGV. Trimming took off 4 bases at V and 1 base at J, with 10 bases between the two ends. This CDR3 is CASSSRQGNTEAFF. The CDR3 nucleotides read TGTGCCAGCAGCTCCCGTCAGGGGAACACTGAAGCTTTCTTT.

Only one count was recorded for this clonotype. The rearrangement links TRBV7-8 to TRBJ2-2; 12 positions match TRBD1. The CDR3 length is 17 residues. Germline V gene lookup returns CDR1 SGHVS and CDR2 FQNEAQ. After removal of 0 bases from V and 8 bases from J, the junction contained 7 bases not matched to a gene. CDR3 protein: CASSLARGQGAGGELFF. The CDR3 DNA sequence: TGTGCCAGCAGCTTAGCGAGGGGACAGGGGGCCGGGGGGGAGCTGTTTTTT.

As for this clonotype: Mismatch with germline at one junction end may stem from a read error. CDR3: CASSQDGRNEQYF. CDR3 in DNA: TGTGCCAGCAGCCAAGACGGGAGGAACGAGCAGTACTTC. The chain carries TRBV4-1 and TRBJ2-7; the match to TRBD2 covers 7 bases. The V gene's germline CDR1 is MGHRA and CDR2 YSYEKL. The CDR3 runs 13 residues.

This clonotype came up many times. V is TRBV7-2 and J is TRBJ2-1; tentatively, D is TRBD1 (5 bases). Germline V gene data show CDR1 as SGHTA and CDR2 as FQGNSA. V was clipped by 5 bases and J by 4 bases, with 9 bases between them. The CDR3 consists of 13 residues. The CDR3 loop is CASSLRQYNEQFF. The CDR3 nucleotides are TGTGCCAGCAGCCTACGACAGTACAATGAGCAGTTCTTC.

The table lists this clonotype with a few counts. CDR3 in amino acids: CSARGRSSGGISYNEQFF. The DNA of the CDR3 is TGCAGTGCTAGAGGGAGGTCTAGCGGGGGGATCTCCTACAATGAGCAGTTCTTC. The V and J genes are TRBV20-1 and TRBJ2-1; 11 bases are shared with TRBD2. There are 18 residues in the CDR3. V shed 1 base, J shed 0 bases, and the junction held 8 bases outside the gene matches. Germline loops: CDR1 DFQATT, CDR2 SNEGSKA (reference sequence).

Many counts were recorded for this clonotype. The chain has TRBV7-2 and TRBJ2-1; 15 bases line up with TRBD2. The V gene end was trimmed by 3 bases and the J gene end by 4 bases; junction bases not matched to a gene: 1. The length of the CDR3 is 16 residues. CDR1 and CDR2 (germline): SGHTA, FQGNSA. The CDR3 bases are TGTGCCAGCAGCTTCGGGACTAGCGGGGGGTACAATGAGCAGTTCTTC. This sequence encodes CASSFGTSGGYNEQFF.

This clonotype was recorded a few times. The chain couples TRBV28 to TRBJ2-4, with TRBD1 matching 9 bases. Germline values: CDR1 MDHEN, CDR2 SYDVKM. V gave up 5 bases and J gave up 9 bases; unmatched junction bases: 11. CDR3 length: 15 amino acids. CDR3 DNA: TGTGCCAGCAGTCCGACAACAGGGGGCGCGGGCATTCAGTACTTC. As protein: CASSPTTGGAGIQYF.

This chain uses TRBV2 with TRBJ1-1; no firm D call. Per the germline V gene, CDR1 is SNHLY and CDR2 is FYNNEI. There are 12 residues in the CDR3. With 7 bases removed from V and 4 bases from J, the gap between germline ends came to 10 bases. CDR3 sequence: CASTRWVTEAFF. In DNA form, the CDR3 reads TGTGCCAGCACCCGGTGGGTCACTGAAGCTTTCTTT.

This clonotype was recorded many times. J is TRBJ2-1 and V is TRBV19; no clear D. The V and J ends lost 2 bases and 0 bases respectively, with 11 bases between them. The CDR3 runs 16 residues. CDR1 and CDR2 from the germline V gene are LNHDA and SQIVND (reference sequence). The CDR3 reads CASSIKTAFSYNEQFF. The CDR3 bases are TGTGCCAGTAGTATAAAAACGGCATTCTCCTACAATGAGCAGTTCTTC. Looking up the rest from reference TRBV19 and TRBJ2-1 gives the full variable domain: DGGITQSPKYLFRKEGQNVTLSCEQNLNHDAMYWYRQDPGQGLRLIYYSQIVNDFQKGDIAEGYSVSREKKESFPLTVTSAQKNPTAFYLCASSIKTAFSYNEQFFGPGTRLTVL.

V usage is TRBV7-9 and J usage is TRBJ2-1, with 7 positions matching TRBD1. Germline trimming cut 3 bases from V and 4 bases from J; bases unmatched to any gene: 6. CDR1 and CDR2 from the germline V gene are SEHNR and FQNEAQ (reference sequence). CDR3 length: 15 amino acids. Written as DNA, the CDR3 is TGTGCCAGCAGCTTCCTAGGGGGCGCTTACAATGAGCAGTTCTTC. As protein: CASSFLGGAYNEQFF.

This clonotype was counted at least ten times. CDR3 nucleotide sequence: TGTGCCAGCAGCGCCACGGGTGGACAGGGGGCTTGGGATGGCTACACCTTC. Translating it yields CASSATGGQGAWDGYTF. V is TRBV7-3 and J is TRBJ1-2, with 11 positions matching TRBD1. The germline CDR1 and CDR2 sequences are SGHTA and FQGTGA. This CDR3 contains 17 residues. The V and J ends lost 5 bases and 6 bases, in that order; junction bases with no gene match: 14.

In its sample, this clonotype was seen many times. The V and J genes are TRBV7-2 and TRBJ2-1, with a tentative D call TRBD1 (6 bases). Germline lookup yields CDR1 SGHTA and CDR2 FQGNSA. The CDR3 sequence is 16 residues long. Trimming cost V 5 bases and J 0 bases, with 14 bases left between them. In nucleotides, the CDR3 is TGTGCCAGCAGCCCGGGACACTTGGACTCCTACAATGAGCAGTTCTTC. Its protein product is CASSPGHLDSYNEQFF.

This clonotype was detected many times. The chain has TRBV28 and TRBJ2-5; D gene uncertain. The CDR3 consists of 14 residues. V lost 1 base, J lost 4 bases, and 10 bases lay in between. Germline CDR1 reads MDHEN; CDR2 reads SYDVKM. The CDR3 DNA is TGTGCCAGCAGTTTATATCTGGGTCGAGAGACCCAGTACTTC. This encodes CASSLYLGRETQYF. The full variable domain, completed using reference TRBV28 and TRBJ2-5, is DVKVTQSSRYLVKRTGEKVFLECVQDMDHENMFWYRQDPGLGLRLIYFSYDVKMKEKGDIPEGYSVSREKKERFSLILESASTNQTSMYLCASSLYLGRETQYFGPGTRLLVL.

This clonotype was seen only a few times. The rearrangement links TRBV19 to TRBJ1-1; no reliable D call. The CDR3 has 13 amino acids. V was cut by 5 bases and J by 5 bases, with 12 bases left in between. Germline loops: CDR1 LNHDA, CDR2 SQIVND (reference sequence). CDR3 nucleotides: TGTGCCAGTAGTGTCCGGGTGGGAACTGAAGCTTTCTTT. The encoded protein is CASSVRVGTEAFF.